This TCR beta chain was identified during a study of PD-1 blockade in classical Hodgkin lymphoma (dated by TCRdb to the early 2020s). A note on the overall study: Nivolumab dosing was 3 mg/kg intravenously every 2 weeks, continuing until either disease progression or unacceptable toxicity. The study used CyTOF and TCR beta sequencing to define a peripheral blood immune signature of response to PD-1 blockade in classical Hodgkin lymphoma. Findings and caveats that apply to the study as a whole: The study was restricted to a single clinical trial cohort, and the causes of repertoire differences, possibly disease activity or prior therapy, were left undefined. A significant rise by C4D1 was seen in CD4+ but not CD8+ TCR diversity (p=0.0027 vs p=0.16), with the rise being most apparent in complete responders (p=0.02). Patients starting nivolumab less than 1 year after ASCT had lower diversity and were excluded from later analyses to avoid confounding by immune reconstitution. Baseline diversity similar to that of newly diagnosed patients was observed in trial patients achieving complete response, whereas significantly lower diversity was observed in partial responders and progressors. Baseline TCR diversity was reported as lower in newly diagnosed patients than in healthy donors, and lower still in relapsed/refractory patients.

Sample time point, as interpreted from the label and publication: cycle 2 day 1 (C2D1) of nivolumab. Every trial patient had relapsed following autologous stem cell transplantation, and prior brentuximab vedotin exposure was what differed among cohorts A, B and C. The trial cohort comprised 60 or so patients with relapsed/refractory classical Hodgkin lymphoma whose best overall responses were complete response, partial response or progressive disease. Trial patients were treated with single-agent nivolumab in the multi-cohort phase II CheckMate 205 trial. Best overall response was determined by an independent review committee according to the 2007 International Working Group response criteria. Trial PBMCs were obtained immediately prior to nivolumab initiation (C1D1) and on therapy at cycle 2 day 1 and cycle 4 day 1. Peripheral blood was collected in 8 mL Vacutainer Cell Preparation Tubes, from which PBMCs were isolated by centrifugation and then cryopreserved.

In the germline V gene, CDR1 corresponds to MGHRA and CDR2 to YSYEKL. The CDR3 runs 15 amino acids, cysteine and phenylalanine included. Only the CDR3 portion is preserved as DNA: 45 bases, with reading frame beginning at the first base. V is reduced by 0 bases and J by 3 bases, leaving a spacing of 9 bases between them. The Qiagen DNeasy kit was used to extract genomic DNA both from unsorted PBMCs and from the negatively selected CD4+ and CD8+ fractions. Amplification of TCR beta CDR3 regions was done by immunoSEQ multiplex PCR with primers that anneal to V and J segments. Amplification bias was minimized using a synthetic immune receptor repertoire, and residual bias was removed computationally after sequencing. Per the original workflow: Custom Python scripts were used to quantify repertoire diversity as the Shannon entropy index. Unsorted, CD4+ and CD8+ repertoires were analyzed separately, except in combined analyses where CD4+ and CD8+ sequences were merged in silico. Clonal expansion was defined as a frequency increase of at least 2-fold after treatment compared with C1D1, and clones undetected at baseline were assigned a pseudocount of 0.5. Clones with 0 or 1 copy at C1D1 were defined as singleton clones, while clones with 2 or more copies were defined as non-singleton clones. Clones expanded in unsorted samples were assigned a CD4+, CD8+ or unknown annotation through matching of protein sequences in sorted samples from the same patient. Wilcoxon tests on paired samples were used to test changes in diversity from C1D1 to C4D1. TCRdb took this table from immuneACCESS and kept in-frame rearrangements with V and J called. Such tables lack part of the clones; where checked against another copy, unresolved V genes explain under half of the gap, and the rest is unexplained. That table furnishes V, J and clone size, whereas the DNA furnished D and trimming. The sample table records under 25,000 clones; around 81% of these occur just once. The biggest ten clones account for about a sixth of the sample.

Note on this clone: This clone's antigen is unknown. Nothing much larger sits one base from this clone, and base qualities are not available.

The chain is assembled from TRBV4-1 and TRBJ2-1; no D gene is confidently identified. The TCR was taken from a human donor with classical Hodgkin lymphoma. Specimen: peripheral blood mononuclear cells (PBMCs), collected before the second cycle of nivolumab. The nucleotide sequence reads as follows: TGCGCCAGCAGCCAAGAACGGCTACTCTACAATGAGCAGTTCTTC. The encoded protein is CASSQERLLYNEQFF.